The 28 T cell receptor beta chains listed next were all sequenced from one sample in a study of T cell responses to AZD1222 COVID-19 vaccine. TCRdb's copy holds only in-frame clones and misses some; the assay was immunoSEQ multiplex PCR. This sample carries roughly 150,000 clones, about 92% of them seen once, and the ten largest clones take roughly 5%. The sequencing used peripheral blood, collected on day 0 of AZD1222 vaccination. The receptors were gathered from an adult in good health.

In nucleotides, the CDR3 is TGTGCCAGCACCAGTCTAGGGGGAGCTGAAGCTTTCTTT. Protein product: CASTSLGGAEAFF. The chain joins TRBV6-1 to TRBJ1-1, with a possible D match to TRBD1 (6 bases). The V and J ends lost 7 bases and 6 bases respectively, with 15 bases between them. This CDR3 spans 13 amino acids. Germline V gene sequence: CDR1 MNHNS, CDR2 SASEGT.

V gene TRBV10-1 combines with J gene TRBJ2-5, with unresolved D. The V gene lost 4 bases and the J gene lost 2 bases, with 8 bases spanning the gap. Germline values: CDR1 WNHNN, CDR2 SYGVQD (reference sequence). This CDR3 is 13 amino acids long. The CDR3 coding sequence is TGCGCCAGCAGTGGCTGGGCACAAGAGACCCAGTACTTC. It is translated as CASSGWAQETQYF.

The gene calls are TRBV30 and TRBJ2-3; a weak D match, TRBD1 (5 bases). In germline, CDR1 is GTSNPN, CDR2 SVGIG (reference sequence). CDR3 size: 16 residues. V was trimmed by 3 bases and J by 0 bases, leaving 16 bases between them. This CDR3 is CAWSVQGSTSTDTQYF. CDR3 bases: TGTGCCTGGAGCGTTCAGGGATCTACTAGCACAGATACGCAGTATTTT.

This chain connects TRBV27 to TRBJ1-1, with 8 bases aligning to TRBD1. Germline CDR1 is MNHEY and CDR2 is SMNVEV (reference sequence). CDR3 size: 15 residues. Trimming removed 1 base from V and 3 bases from J; junction bases left unmatched: 4. For the CDR3, the DNA is TGTGCCAGCAGTTTATACAGGGGGAGGGACACTGAAGCTTTCTTT. It is translated as CASSLYRGRDTEAFF.

This rearrangement joins TRBV6-1 to TRBJ2-7, with D possibly being TRBD2 (5 bases). The germline V gene has CDR1 MNHNS and CDR2 SASEGT. Trimming took off 1 base at V and 2 bases at J, with 9 bases between the two ends. The CDR3 is 14 amino acids. CDR3: CASSEEEGPYEQYF. CDR3 sequence (DNA): TGTGCCAGCAGTGAAGAAGAGGGCCCCTACGAGCAGTACTTC.

CDR3 sequence (DNA): TGTGCCAGCAGCACCTCTCGGGGTTCACGAGGAAACACCATATATTTT. Translation gives CASSTSRGSRGNTIYF. The chain joins TRBV7-2 to TRBJ1-3; D ambiguous. Per germline, CDR1 SGHTA and CDR2 FQGNSA. CDR3 length equals 16 residues. Trimming cost V 5 bases and J 4 bases, with 18 bases left between them.

The chain joins TRBV6-5 to TRBJ1-5; D gene uncertain. The CDR3 is 13 amino acids. Germline CDR1 MNHEY, CDR2 SVGAGI. Trimming took off 1 base at V and 4 bases at J, with 5 bases between the two ends. The CDR3 DNA reads as TGTGCCAGCAGTTACTACCCGAATCAGCCCCAGCATTTT. This codes for CASSYYPNQPQHF.

The sample holds one count of this clone. The J gene is TRBJ2-7, the V gene TRBV18; D ambiguous. In germline, CDR1 is KGHSH, CDR2 LQKENI. Trimming took off 0 bases at V and 2 bases at J, with 8 bases between the two ends. The CDR3 is 14 amino acids. Here the CDR3 reads CASSPPATPYEQYF. Written as DNA, the CDR3 is TGTGCCAGCTCACCACCAGCAACCCCCTACGAGCAGTACTTC. The variable domain in full, with the rest retrieved from reference TRBV18 and TRBJ2-7, is NAGVMQNPRHLVRRRGQEARLRCSPMKGHSHVYWYRQLPEEGLKFMVYLQKENIIDESGMPKERFSAEFPKEGPSILRIQQVVRGDSAAYFCASSPPATPYEQYFGPGTRLTVT.

This clone was counted a single time. The genes are TRBV13 and TRBJ2-1, with 8 positions matching TRBD1. With V trimmed by 5 bases and J by 3 bases, 3 bases remained unmatched. Germline lookup yields CDR1 PRHDT and CDR2 FYEKMQ (reference sequence). The CDR3 runs 14 residues. CDR3 amino acids: CASSAGQGYNEQFF. The CDR3 nucleotides are TGTGCCAGCAGCGCAGGACAGGGCTACAATGAGCAGTTCTTC.

The chain joins TRBV7-2 to TRBJ1-2, with unresolved D. Germline V CDR1 and CDR2: SGHTA, FQGNSA. The CDR3 is 14 residues long. Trimming pared 0 bases from V and 4 bases from J, leaving 9 bases between. DNA for the CDR3: TGTGCCAGCAGCTTAGCGACAAGGAGCTATGGCTACACCTTC. Translated, it gives CASSLATRSYGYTF.

J is TRBJ1-5 and V is TRBV3-1 (or the pseudogene TRBV3-2), with D maybe TRBD1 (5 bases). Trimming took 0 bases from V and 4 from J, leaving 10 bases between them. The CDR3 covers 15 residues. CDR1 and CDR2 from the germline V gene are LGHDT and YNNKEL (reference sequence). The chain's CDR3 is CASSQDLTANQPQHF. The CDR3, as DNA: TGTGCCAGCAGCCAAGATTTGACAGCAAATCAGCCCCAGCATTTT.

The chain links TRBV6-5 to TRBJ2-5; 8 bases align to TRBD2. Germline trimming cut 9 bases from V and 1 base from J; bases unmatched to any gene: 7. The CDR3 consists of 14 residues. Germline V gives CDR1 MNHEY, CDR2 SVGAGI. CDR3 DNA: TGTGCCAGTATCGGGAGGGGATCCCAAGAGACCCAGTACTTC. Protein sequence: CASIGRGSQETQYF.

The J gene is TRBJ1-6, the V gene TRBV7-2, with D possibly matching TRBD1 (6 bases). The V gene's germline CDR1 is SGHTA and CDR2 FQGNSA. The CDR3 extends over 16 amino acids. Trimming stripped 4 bases from V and 6 bases from J, with 16 bases between. CDR3 sequence: CASSSSGQGRNSPLHF. For the CDR3, the DNA is TGTGCCAGCAGCTCCTCAGGCCAGGGGCGTAATTCACCCCTCCACTTT.

The CDR3 DNA reads TGTGCCAGCAGTTACTCGGTTTCTTGGACGGGAGAAGAAGAGACCCAGTACTTC. Translating gives CASSYSVSWTGEEETQYF. This chain connects TRBV6-2 or TRBV6-3 to TRBJ2-5, with D perhaps TRBD2 (6 bases). This CDR3 region has 18 residues. Trimming removed 0 bases from V and 3 bases from J, with 20 bases in between. Per the germline V gene, CDR1 is MNHEY and CDR2 is SVGEGT.

This chain joins TRBV2 and TRBJ1-1, with a tentative D call TRBD1 (6 bases). This CDR3 is built from 15 residues. V lost 5 bases to trimming and J lost 1 base, with 14 bases between them. From germline, CDR1 is SNHLY and CDR2 FYNNEI. CDR3 sequence: CASSPQGRWNTEAFF. The CDR3 DNA reads as TGTGCCAGCAGTCCCCAGGGGAGGTGGAACACTGAAGCTTTCTTT.

The genes are TRBV9 and TRBJ2-6, with unresolved D. The CDR3 runs to 15 residues. The V end lost 2 bases, the J end lost 0 bases, and 6 bases lay between the germline ends. Germline V gene lookup returns CDR1 SGDLS and CDR2 YYNGEE. CDR3 DNA sequence: TGTGCCAGCAGCGTTGTGTCCTCTGGGGCCAACGTCCTGACTTTC. It translates to CASSVVSSGANVLTF. Combining the CDR3 with reference TRBV9 and TRBJ2-6 gives the whole variable domain DSGVTQTPKHLITATGQRVTLRCSPRSGDLSVYWYQQSLDQGLQFLIQYYNGEERAKGNILERFSAQQFPDLHSELNLSSLELGDSALYFCASSVVSSGANVLTFGAGSRLTVL.

The J gene is TRBJ1-5, the V gene TRBV18, with D unclear. Germline V CDR1 and CDR2: KGHSH, LQKENI. V dropped 0 bases and J dropped 4 bases, with 7 bases sitting between them. This CDR3 has 14 amino acids. In DNA, the CDR3 is TGTGCCAGCTCACCACCTTGGTCTAATCAGCCCCAGCATTTT. This encodes CASSPPWSNQPQHF.

The table lists this clone with a count of one. The chain has TRBV15 and TRBJ2-7; 10 bases fit TRBD2. CDR3 length: 15 residues. Germline CDR1 LNHNV, CDR2 YYDKDF (reference sequence). Unmatched junction bases numbered 5, after V lost 1 base and J lost 5 bases. The CDR3 sequence: CATSRGSSGSDEQYF. DNA of the CDR3: TGTGCCACCAGCAGAGGCTCTAGCGGGAGTGACGAGCAGTACTTC.

This sequence joins TRBV3-1 (or the pseudogene TRBV3-2) and TRBJ1-2; D uncertain. V was clipped by 3 bases and J by 4 bases, with 18 bases between them. This CDR3 has 16 amino acids. The V gene's germline CDR1 is LGHDT and CDR2 YNNKEL (reference sequence). CDR3 loop: CASSHFTCPLFYGYTF. The CDR3 nucleotides are TGTGCCAGCAGCCACTTTACGTGCCCCCTATTCTATGGCTACACCTTC.

The rearrangement links TRBV3-1 (or the pseudogene TRBV3-2) to TRBJ1-2; weak D call: TRBD1 (5 bases). V was trimmed by 0 bases and J by 8 bases, leaving 16 bases between them. The CDR3 is 15 amino acids. CDR1 LGHDT and CDR2 YNNKEL come from the germline V gene (reference sequence). For the CDR3, the DNA is TGTGCCAGCAGCCAAGAAAGGGCCGGGGCCTGGGGCTACACCTTC. Encoded protein: CASSQERAGAWGYTF.

This clone appeared a single time. This sample includes further DNA sequences coding for the same CDR3. This chain links TRBV5-1 with TRBJ2-7; 12 bases match TRBD2. This CDR3 has 14 residues. Germline CDR1 and CDR2: SGHRS and YFSETQ. The J segment lost 2 bases and the V segment lost 4 bases, leaving 1 base of the junction unmatched. CDR3 in amino acids: CASSLAGGPYEQYF. For the CDR3, the DNA is TGCGCCAGCAGCCTAGCGGGAGGGCCCTACGAGCAGTACTTC.

This clone is a singleton in its sample. The chain is built from TRBV6-5 and TRBJ2-7; D might be TRBD1 (6 bases). This CDR3 region has 14 residues. CDR1 and CDR2 from the germline V gene are MNHEY and SVGAGI. V was shortened by 8 bases and J by 6 bases, with 20 bases between the two germline ends. CDR3 nucleotide sequence: TGTGCCAGCGTGGGGCTACTAGGGACAATCGAGCAGTACTTC. Protein product: CASVGLLGTIEQYF.

V and J are TRBV25-1 and TRBJ1-2, with 8 positions matching TRBD1. Germline trimming cut 6 bases from V and 6 bases from J; bases unmatched to any gene: 6. Germline CDR1 MGHDK, CDR2 SYGVNS. The CDR3 sequence is 13 residues long. CDR3 nucleotide sequence: TGTGCCAGCAGGGGCAGGGGGCGGAATGGCTACACCTTC. The encoded protein is CASRGRGRNGYTF.

The chain uses TRBV5-1 and TRBJ2-1, with D perhaps TRBD2 (6 bases). The germline V and J ends were trimmed by 0 bases and 10 bases, with 26 bases remaining between them. This CDR3 comprises 18 residues. Germline V CDR1 and CDR2: SGHRS, YFSETQ. CDR3 protein: CASSLESGDSARMREQFF. The DNA of the CDR3 is TGCGCCAGCAGCTTGGAATCGGGGGATTCGGCGCGCATGAGGGAGCAGTTCTTC.

The rearrangement joins TRBV13 to TRBJ2-5; D might be TRBD1 or TRBD2, each matching 5 bases. The CDR3 contains 15 residues. Germline V lookup: CDR1 PRHDT, CDR2 FYEKMQ (reference sequence). Deletions cut 5 bases from V and 5 bases from J, with 18 bases between. This CDR3 reads CASSLNRGVWETQYF. The CDR3, as DNA: TGTGCCAGCAGCCTAAATCGAGGGGTCTGGGAGACCCAGTACTTC.

The chain has TRBV9 and TRBJ2-5; 13 bases align to TRBD2. Germline assignment: CDR1 SGDLS and CDR2 YYNGEE. The CDR3 loop spans 18 amino acids. Trimming removed 4 bases from V and 5 bases from J; junction bases left unmatched: 14. CDR3: CASSPGLAGVTNWETQYF. In nucleotides, the CDR3 is TGTGCCAGCAGCCCTGGACTAGCGGGAGTCACCAATTGGGAGACCCAGTACTTC. The full variable domain, rest sourced from reference TRBV9 and TRBJ2-5, is DSGVTQTPKHLITATGQRVTLRCSPRSGDLSVYWYQQSLDQGLQFLIQYYNGEERAKGNILERFSAQQFPDLHSELNLSSLELGDSALYFCASSPGLAGVTNWETQYFGPGTRLLVL.

The genes are TRBV10-3 and TRBJ2-2; possible D gene TRBD2, 6 bases. The V and J ends lost 0 bases and 3 bases respectively, with 11 bases between them. CDR3 length equals 16 residues. Germline CDR1 reads ENHRY; CDR2 reads SYGVKD. The CDR3 region is CAISESGGGDTGELFF. DNA for the CDR3: TGTGCCATCAGTGAGTCCGGCGGAGGGGACACCGGGGAGCTGTTTTTT.

The chain recombines TRBV5-1 with TRBJ2-1; weak D call: TRBD2 (5 bases). V was cut by 4 bases and J by 4 bases, with 18 bases left in between. The germline V gene encodes CDR1 SGHRS and CDR2 YFSETQ. The CDR3 runs 16 residues. The DNA for the CDR3 is TGCGCCAGCAGCGGGGTGATCGGACTCCAATACAATGAGCAGTTCTTC. It specifies CASSGVIGLQYNEQFF.